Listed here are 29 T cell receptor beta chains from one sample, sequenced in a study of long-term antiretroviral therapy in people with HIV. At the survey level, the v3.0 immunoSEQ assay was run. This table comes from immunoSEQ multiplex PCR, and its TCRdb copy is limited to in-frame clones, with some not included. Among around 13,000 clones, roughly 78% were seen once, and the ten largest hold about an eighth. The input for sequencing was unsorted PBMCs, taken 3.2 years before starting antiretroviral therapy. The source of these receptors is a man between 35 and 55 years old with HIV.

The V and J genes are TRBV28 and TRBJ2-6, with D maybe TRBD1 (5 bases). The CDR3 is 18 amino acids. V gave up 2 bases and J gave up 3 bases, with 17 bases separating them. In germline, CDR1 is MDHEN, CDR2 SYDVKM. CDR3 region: CASSLVGTGVLGANVLTF. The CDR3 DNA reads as TGTGCCAGCAGTTTAGTCGGCACAGGAGTTCTTGGGGCCAACGTCCTGACTTTC. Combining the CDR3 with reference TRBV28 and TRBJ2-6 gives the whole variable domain DVKVTQSSRYLVKRTGEKVFLECVQDMDHENMFWYRQDPGLGLRLIYFSYDVKMKEKGDIPEGYSVSREKKERFSLILESASTNQTSMYLCASSLVGTGVLGANVLTFGAGSRLTVL.

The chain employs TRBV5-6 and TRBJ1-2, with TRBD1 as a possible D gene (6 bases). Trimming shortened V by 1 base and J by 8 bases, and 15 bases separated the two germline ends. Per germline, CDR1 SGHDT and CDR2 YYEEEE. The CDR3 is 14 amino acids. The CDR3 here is CASSLTGARKGYTF. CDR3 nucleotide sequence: TGTGCCAGCAGCTTGACGGGGGCGCGGAAAGGCTACACCTTC.

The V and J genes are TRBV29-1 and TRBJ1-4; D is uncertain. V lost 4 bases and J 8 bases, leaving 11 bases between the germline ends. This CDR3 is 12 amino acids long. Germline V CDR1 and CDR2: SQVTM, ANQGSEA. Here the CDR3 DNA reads TGCAGCGTTGGGGGATTAGAAGAAAAACTGTTTTTT. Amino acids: CSVGGLEEKLFF.

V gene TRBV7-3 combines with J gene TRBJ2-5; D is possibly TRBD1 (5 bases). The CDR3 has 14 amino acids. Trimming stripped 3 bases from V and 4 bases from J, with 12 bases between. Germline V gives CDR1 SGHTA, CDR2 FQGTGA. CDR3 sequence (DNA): TGTGCCAGCAGCTTGGCTAGGGGAAGAGAGACCCAGTACTTC. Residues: CASSLARGRETQYF.

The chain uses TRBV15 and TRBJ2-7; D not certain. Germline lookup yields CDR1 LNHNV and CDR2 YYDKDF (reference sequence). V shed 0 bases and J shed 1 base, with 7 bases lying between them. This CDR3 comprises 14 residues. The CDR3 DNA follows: TGTGCCACCAGCAGAGAGGCCAGTTCCTACGAGCAGTACTTC. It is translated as CATSREASSYEQYF. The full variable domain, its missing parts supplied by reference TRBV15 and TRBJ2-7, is DAMVIQNPRYQVTQFGKPVTLSCSQTLNHNVMYWYQQKSSQAPKLLFHYYDKDFNNEADTPDNFQSRRPNTSFCFLDIRSPGLGDTAMYLCATSREASSYEQYFGPGTRLTVT.

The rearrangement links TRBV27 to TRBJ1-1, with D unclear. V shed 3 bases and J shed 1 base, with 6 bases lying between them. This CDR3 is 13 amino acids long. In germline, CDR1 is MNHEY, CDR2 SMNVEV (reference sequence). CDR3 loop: CASSFLRNTEAFF. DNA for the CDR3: TGTGCCAGCAGTTTCCTAAGGAACACTGAAGCTTTCTTT.

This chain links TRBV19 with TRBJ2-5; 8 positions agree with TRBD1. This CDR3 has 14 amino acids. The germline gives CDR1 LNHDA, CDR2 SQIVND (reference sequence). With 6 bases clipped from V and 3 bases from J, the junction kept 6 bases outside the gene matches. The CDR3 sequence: CASRVGQGEETQYF. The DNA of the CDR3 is TGTGCCAGTAGAGTCGGACAGGGCGAAGAGACCCAGTACTTC.

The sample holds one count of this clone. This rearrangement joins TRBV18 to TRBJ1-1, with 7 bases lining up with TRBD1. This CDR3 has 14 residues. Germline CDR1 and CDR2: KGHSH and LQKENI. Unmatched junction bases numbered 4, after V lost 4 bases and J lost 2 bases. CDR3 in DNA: TGTGCCAGCTCACAAGACAGGGATAACACTGAAGCTTTCTTT. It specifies CASSQDRDNTEAFF.

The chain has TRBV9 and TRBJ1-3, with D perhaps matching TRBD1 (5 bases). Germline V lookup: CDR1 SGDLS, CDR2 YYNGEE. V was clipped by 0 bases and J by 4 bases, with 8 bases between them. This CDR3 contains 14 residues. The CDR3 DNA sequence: TGTGCCAGCAGCGTAGCTGGGGCAGGAAACACCATATATTTT. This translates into CASSVAGAGNTIYF.

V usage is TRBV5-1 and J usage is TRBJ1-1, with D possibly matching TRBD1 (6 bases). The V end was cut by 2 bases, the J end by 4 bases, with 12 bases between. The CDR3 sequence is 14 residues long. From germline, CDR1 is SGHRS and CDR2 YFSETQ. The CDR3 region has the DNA TGCGCCAGCAGCTTAATAACGGGGGCCACTGAAGCTTTCTTT. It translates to CASSLITGATEAFF.

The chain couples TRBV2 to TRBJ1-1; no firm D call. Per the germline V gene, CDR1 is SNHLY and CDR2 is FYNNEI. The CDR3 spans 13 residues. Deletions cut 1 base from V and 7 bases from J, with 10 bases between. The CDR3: CASSEGESFEAFF. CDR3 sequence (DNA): TGTGCCAGCAGTGAAGGGGAAAGCTTTGAAGCTTTCTTT.

The CDR3 region has the DNA TGTGCCAGCAGCTTTTTGGACACCGGGGAGCTGTTTTTT. This encodes CASSFLDTGELFF. The rearrangement joins TRBV9 to TRBJ2-2; D gene uncertain. This CDR3 has 13 amino acids. Germline loops: CDR1 SGDLS, CDR2 YYNGEE. Between the trimmed V and J ends, which lost 4 bases and 3 bases, there was a span of 7 bases.

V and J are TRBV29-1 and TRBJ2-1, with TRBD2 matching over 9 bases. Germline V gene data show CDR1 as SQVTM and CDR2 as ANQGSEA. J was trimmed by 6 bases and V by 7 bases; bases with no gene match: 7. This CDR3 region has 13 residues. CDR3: CSAPRTSVNEQFF. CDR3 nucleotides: TGCAGCGCCCCGAGGACTAGCGTCAATGAGCAGTTCTTC.

CDR3 nucleotides: TGTGCCACCAGCGTTGGGGGTTTGGGCTACAATGAGCAGTTCTTC. Amino acids: CATSVGGLGYNEQFF. This sequence joins TRBV15 and TRBJ2-1; D is perhaps TRBD1 or TRBD2 (5 bases each). With 5 bases removed from V and 3 bases from J, the gap between germline ends came to 14 bases. The CDR3 is 15 amino acids. Germline loops: CDR1 LNHNV, CDR2 YYDKDF (reference sequence).

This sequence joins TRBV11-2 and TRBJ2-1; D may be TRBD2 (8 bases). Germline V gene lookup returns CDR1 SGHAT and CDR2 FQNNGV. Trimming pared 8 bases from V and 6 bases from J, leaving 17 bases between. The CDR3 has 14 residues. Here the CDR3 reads CASVGGAGGNEQFF. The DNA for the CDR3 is TGTGCCAGCGTCGGGGGGGCAGGGGGCAATGAGCAGTTCTTC. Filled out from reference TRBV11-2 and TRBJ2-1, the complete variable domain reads EAGVAQSPRYKIIEKRQSVAFWCNPISGHATLYWYQQILGQGPKLLIQFQNNGVVDDSQLPKDRFSAERLKGVDSTLKIQPAKLEDSAVYLCASVGGAGGNEQFFGPGTRLTVL.

Here the CDR3 DNA reads TGTGCCAGCAGCCTTCGGGCCTACAATGAGCAGTTCTTC. It encodes CASSLRAYNEQFF. This chain joins TRBV14 and TRBJ2-1; D gene uncertain. The length of the CDR3 is 13 residues. The V end lost 4 bases, the J end lost 2 bases, and 6 bases lay between the germline ends. Germline values: CDR1 SGHDN, CDR2 FVKESK.

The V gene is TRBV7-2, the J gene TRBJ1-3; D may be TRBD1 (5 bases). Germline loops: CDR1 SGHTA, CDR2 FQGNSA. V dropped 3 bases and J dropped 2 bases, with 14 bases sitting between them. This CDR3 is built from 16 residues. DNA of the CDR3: TGTGCCAGCAGCTTCCCTCGTCAGGGTACTGGAAACACCATATATTTT. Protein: CASSFPRQGTGNTIYF.

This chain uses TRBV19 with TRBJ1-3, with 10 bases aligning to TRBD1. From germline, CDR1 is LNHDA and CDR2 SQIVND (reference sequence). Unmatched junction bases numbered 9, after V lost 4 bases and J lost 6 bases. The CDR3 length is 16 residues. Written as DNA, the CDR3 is TGTGCCAGTAGTAACGCCGGGACAGGGGCAAAAAACACCATATATTTT. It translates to CASSNAGTGAKNTIYF.

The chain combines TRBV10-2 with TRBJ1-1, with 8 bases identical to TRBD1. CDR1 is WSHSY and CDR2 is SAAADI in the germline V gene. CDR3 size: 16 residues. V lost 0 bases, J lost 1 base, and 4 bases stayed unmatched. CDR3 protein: CASSESRTGWNTEAFF. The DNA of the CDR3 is TGCGCCAGCAGTGAGTCCCGGACAGGGTGGAACACTGAAGCTTTCTTT.

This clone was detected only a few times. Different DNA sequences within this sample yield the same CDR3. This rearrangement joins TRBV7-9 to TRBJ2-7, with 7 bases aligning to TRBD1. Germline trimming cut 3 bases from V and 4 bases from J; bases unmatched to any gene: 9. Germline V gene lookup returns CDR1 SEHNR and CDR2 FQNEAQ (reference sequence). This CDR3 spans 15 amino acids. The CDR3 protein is CASSLRGGLAYEQYF. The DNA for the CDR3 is TGTGCCAGCAGCTTGAGAGGGGGCCTCGCGTACGAGCAGTACTTC.

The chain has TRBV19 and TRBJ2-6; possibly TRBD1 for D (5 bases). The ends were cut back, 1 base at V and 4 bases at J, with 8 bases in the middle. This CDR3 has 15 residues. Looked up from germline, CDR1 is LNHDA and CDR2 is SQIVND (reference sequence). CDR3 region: CASSIVGAGANVLTF. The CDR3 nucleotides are TGTGCCAGTAGTATAGTTGGGGCAGGGGCCAACGTCCTGACTTTC.

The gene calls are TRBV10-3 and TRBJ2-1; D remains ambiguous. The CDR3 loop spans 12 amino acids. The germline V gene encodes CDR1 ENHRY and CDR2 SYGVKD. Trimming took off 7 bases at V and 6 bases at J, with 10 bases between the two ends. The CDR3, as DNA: TGTGCCATCAAGGACGGTCCCAATGAGCAGTTCTTC. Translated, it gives CAIKDGPNEQFF.

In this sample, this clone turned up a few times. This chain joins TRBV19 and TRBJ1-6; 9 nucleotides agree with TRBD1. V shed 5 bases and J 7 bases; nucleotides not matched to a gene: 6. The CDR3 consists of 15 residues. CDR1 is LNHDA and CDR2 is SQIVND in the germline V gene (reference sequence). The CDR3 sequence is CASSVGTGLNSPLHF. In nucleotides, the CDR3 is TGTGCCAGTAGTGTCGGGACAGGGCTAAATTCACCCCTCCACTTT.

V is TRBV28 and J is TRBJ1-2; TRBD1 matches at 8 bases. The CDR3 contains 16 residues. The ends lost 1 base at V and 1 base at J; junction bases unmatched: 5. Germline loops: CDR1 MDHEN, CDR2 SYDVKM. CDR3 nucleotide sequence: TGTGCCAGCAGTTTATTCGGGGGACAGGTTAACTATGGCTACACCTTC. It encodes CASSLFGGQVNYGYTF.

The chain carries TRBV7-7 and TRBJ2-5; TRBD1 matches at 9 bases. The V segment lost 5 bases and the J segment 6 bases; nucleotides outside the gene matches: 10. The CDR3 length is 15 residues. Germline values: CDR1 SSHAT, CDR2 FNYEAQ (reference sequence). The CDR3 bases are TGTGCCAGCAGCCCCCGGACAGGGGAAATGCAGACCCAGTACTTC. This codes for CASSPRTGEMQTQYF. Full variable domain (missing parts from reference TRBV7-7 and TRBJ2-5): GAGVSQSPRYKVTKRGQDVTLRCDPISSHATLYWYQQALGQGPEFLTYFNYEAQPDKSGLPSDRFSAERPEGSISTLTIQRTEQRDSAMYRCASSPRTGEMQTQYFGPGTRLLVL.

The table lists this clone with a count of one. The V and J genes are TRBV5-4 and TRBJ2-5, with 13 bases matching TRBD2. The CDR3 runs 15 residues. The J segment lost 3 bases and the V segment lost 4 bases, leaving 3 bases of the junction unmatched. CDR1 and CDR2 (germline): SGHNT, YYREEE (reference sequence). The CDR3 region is CASSPGTSGEETQYF. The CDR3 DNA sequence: TGTGCCAGCAGCCCCGGGACTAGCGGGGAAGAGACCCAGTACTTC.

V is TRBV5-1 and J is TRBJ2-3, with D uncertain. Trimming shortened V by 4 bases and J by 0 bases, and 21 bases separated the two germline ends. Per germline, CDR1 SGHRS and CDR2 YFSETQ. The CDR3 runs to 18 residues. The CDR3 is CASSLILSLGKSTDTQYF. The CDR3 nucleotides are TGCGCCAGCAGCCTAATCCTTTCGCTGGGAAAGAGCACAGATACGCAGTATTTT.

The CDR3 bases are TGTGCCAGTACCCCCGGTGGGTTTAGCAATCAGCCCCAGCATTTT. Encoded protein: CASTPGGFSNQPQHF. The genes are TRBV19 and TRBJ1-5, with D hard to call. This CDR3 is built from 15 residues. Germline CDR1 is LNHDA and CDR2 is SQIVND (reference sequence). Trimming removed 7 bases at V and 0 bases at J, with 13 bases between.

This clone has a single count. The CDR3: CASSSQGIRRMNTEAFF. CDR3 DNA: TGTGCCAGCAGTTCGCAGGGGATTCGGAGGATGAACACTGAAGCTTTCTTT. The chain uses TRBV27 and TRBJ1-1; possible D gene TRBD1, 6 bases. The CDR3 contains 17 residues. Germline assignment: CDR1 MNHEY and CDR2 SMNVEV (reference sequence). V lost 4 bases and J 0 bases, leaving 18 bases between the germline ends.